The present T cell receptor beta chain was sequenced within a study of T cells in Graves' hyperthyroidism and ophthalmopathy. Findings and limits, study-wide: Expanded thyroid clonotypes (above 0.001) were mostly also found in blood.

Patients were excluded for uncontrolled infection, other autoimmune disease, pregnancy or lactation. TCR beta CDR3 regions were amplified from RNA. In the first-round RT-PCR of the TCR CDR3, the HTBI primer set was used. In TCRdb, the multiplex PCR reads were re-called with MiXCR into one record per CDR3 protein. The sample contains around 400,000 distinct CDR3 sequences, approximately 13% of which appear only once. Per germline, CDR1 ENHRY and CDR2 SYGVKD. This CDR3 has 11 residues. The V gene lost 0 bases and the J gene lost 10 bases, with 4 bases spanning the gap. On this clonotype: Antigen: not known.

This clonotype was sampled from a woman aged 18-35 years with Graves' hyperthyroidism. The sequenced sample was blood. The chain is built from TRBV10-3 and TRBJ2-1; no clear D gene. Here the CDR3 reads CAISESLEQFF. CDR3 bases: TGTGCCATCAGTGAGTCGTTAGAGCAGTTCTTC.